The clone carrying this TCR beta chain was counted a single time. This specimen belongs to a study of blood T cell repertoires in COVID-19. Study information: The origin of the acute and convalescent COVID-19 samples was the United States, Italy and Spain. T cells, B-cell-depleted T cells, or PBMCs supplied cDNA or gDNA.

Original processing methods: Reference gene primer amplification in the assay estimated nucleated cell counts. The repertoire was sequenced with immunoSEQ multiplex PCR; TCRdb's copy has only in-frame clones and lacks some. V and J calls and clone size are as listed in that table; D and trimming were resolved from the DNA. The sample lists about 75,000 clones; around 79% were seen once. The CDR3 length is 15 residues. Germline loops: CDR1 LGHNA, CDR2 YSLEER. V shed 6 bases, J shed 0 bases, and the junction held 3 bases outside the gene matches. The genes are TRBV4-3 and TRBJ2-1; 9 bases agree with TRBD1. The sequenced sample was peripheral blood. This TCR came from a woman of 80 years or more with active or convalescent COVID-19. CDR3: CASRPGQGSYNEQFF. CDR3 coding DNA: TGCGCCAGCAGACCGGGACAGGGCTCCTACAATGAGCAGTTCTTC.